The source of this T cell receptor beta chain is a study of blood T cells in healthy people across ages. Whole-study results and caveats: Diversity was higher, and naive CD4+ cells more numerous, in long-lived donors than in aged donors. With donor CMV status unknown, expanded clonotype changes were possibly confounded.

This clonotype was seen at least ten times. The antigen is not known. A J-beta primer mix and a sample-barcoded 5' primer were used in a second PCR of roughly 7 to 12 cycles. TCRdb re-called the 5' RACE reads with MiXCR, one entry per CDR3 protein. This table holds about 650,000 distinct CDR3 sequences, 32% found once. The donors, all healthy, were Caucasians living in Russia, aged roughly 6 to 100. The TCR comes from a woman older than 75 in good health. The specimen was blood.

Here the CDR3 reads CASSVGGTYNEQFF. DNA of the CDR3: TGCGCCAGCAGCGTCGGGGGGACCTACAATGAGCAGTTCTTC. This chain uses TRBV5-1 with TRBJ2-1, with TRBD2 matching 7 bases. The CDR3 has 14 amino acids. Trimming took 4 bases from V and 2 from J; bases not matched to a gene: 3. Germline values: CDR1 SGHRS, CDR2 YFSETQ.